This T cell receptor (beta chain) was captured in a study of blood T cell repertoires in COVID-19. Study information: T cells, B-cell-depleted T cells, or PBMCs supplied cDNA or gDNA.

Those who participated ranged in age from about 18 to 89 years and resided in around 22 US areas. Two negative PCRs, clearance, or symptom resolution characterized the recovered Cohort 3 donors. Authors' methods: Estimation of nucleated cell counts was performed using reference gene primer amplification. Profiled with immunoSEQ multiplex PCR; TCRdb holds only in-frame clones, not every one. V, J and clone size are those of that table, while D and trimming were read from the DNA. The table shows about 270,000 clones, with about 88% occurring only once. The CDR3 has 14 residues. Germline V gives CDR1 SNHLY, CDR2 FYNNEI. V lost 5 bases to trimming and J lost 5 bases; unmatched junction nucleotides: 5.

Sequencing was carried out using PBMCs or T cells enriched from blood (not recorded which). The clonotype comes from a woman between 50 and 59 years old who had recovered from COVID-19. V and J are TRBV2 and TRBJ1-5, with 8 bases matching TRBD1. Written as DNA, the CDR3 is TGTGCCAGCAGTCAGGGGGACAGGTATCAGCCCCAGCATTTT. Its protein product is CASSQGDRYQPQHF.